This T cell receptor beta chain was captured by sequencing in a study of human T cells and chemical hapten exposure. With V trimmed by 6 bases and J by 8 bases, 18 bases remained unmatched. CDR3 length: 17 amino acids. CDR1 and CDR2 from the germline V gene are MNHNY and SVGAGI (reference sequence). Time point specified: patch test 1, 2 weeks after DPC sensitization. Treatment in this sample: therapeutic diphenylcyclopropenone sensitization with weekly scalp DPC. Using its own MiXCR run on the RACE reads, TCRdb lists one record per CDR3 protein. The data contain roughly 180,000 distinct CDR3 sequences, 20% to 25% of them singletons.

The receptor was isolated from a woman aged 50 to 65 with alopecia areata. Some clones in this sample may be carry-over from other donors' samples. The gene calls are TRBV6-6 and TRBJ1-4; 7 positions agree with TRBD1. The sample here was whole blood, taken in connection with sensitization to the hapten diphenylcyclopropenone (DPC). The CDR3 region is CASSYHRDSREAEKLFF. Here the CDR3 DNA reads TGTGCCAGCAGCTACCACCGGGACAGTCGGGAGGCCGAAAAACTGTTTTTT.